The entry below gives a single TCR beta chain sequence along with its context. The antigen remains undetermined. CDR1 MNHEY and CDR2 SMNVEV come from the germline V gene (reference sequence). The CDR3 covers 16 residues. This record belongs to a study of CXCR3-negative and CXCR3-positive naive CD8 T cells. TRB cDNA libraries were made by UMI-labeled 5' RACE. TCRdb reprocessed the 5' RACE reads; each CDR3 protein has one entry and no DNA is given. This sample's table has around 140,000 distinct CDR3 sequences. Study-level findings and limits: More hydrophobic TRB CDR3s were found in CXCR3-positive naive cells than in CXCR3-negative naive cells. Similar TRBV-TRBJ gene usage was seen in naive CXCR3-negative and CXCR3-positive cells, but not in memory cells.

The sequenced material came from naive CXCR3+ CD8+ T cells from blood. Specified subset: CD45RO-CCR7+CD27+CD95- naive CD8+ T cells expressing CXCR3 (TNR3+). This chain links TRBV27 with TRBJ2-7; TCRdb proposes TRBD2, but this gene call is untestable without DNA. This TCR was sampled from a human donor in good health. Some clones in this sample may be carry-over from other donors' samples. The CDR3 spells CASSLSSASGFYEQYF.